The text below deals with one T cell receptor beta chain. This clonotype appeared a few times. The specificity of this receptor is unknown. No clone much larger than this one lies a single base away; base qualities are absent. The label giving this sample's time point can be read as: newly diagnosed GD, antithyroid drugs for less than 3 months. For both TCR sequencing and RNA sequencing, RNA was extracted from PBMCs using TRIzol. The diagnosis of Graves' disease was made according to American Thyroid Association guidelines. Recruitment of patients was carried out at an endocrinology department in Xi'an, China. From each patient, about 9.7 milliliters of peripheral blood was collected into an EDTA anticoagulant tube. PBMCs were isolated by Ficoll Paque Plus density gradient separation without further T cell sorting. An Agilent 2100 Bioanalyzer and agarose gel were used to assess RNA quality, and a NanoDrop 2000 was used to measure RNA concentration.

To prepare the library, multiplex PCR was applied. Sequenced using an Illumina HiSeq 4000. TCR beta libraries were built with iRepertoire HTBI primers and Arm-PCR amplification of CDR3 regions. Gel purification was performed on PCR products prior to sequencing. The study's processing was this. Gene usage analysis of CDR3 amino acid clonotypes relied on the roughly 67 TRBV and fewer than 15 TRBJ segments identified across samples. COPE and FqMerger were used to merge the filtered high-quality paired reads into contigs. BLAST was used to align contigs to IMGT TRBV, TRBD and TRBJ reference genes, with CDR3 defined following IMGT. Highly expanded clones were defined as clonotypes with a frequency above 0.1%. Shannon entropy was used to measure repertoire diversity, and the Gini coefficient was used to measure V-J evenness. A clonotype found in more than one individual was treated as public. The public reads were run again by TCRdb, first through fastp at Q25 and then through MiXCR, and only productive beta chains were kept. Rows with a matching CDR3 protein are joined into one entry that keeps the most common DNA and genes. The V and J calls follow TCRdb's processing rather than the paper's. The sample table records a few hundred thousand distinct CDR3 sequences; 20% to 25% of these occur just once. Of the sample, approximately 13% is held by the ten largest clones.

CDR1 and CDR2, looked up from the germline V gene, are SGHRS and YFSETQ. The V and J ends are trimmed by 1 base and 7 bases, leaving 9 bases between them. The CDR3 contains 14 residues, cysteine and phenylalanine counted. The retained sequence is limited to the CDR3, 42 bases, with the frame set at the first base. The data are from a study of regulatory T cells in long-lasting Graves disease (dated by TCRdb to 2020 to 2023). About the investigation overall: Newly diagnosed Graves' disease patients had taken antithyroid drugs for less than 3 months. Patients with persistent Graves' disease were compared with patients with newly diagnosed Graves' disease using TCR sequencing and RNA sequencing of peripheral blood. The study was conducted in China and was registered as a clinical trial. A total of around 35 samples underwent TCR sequencing, from about 13 patients with persistent Graves' disease and some 20 patients with newly diagnosed Graves' disease. General study outcomes and caveats: The authors acknowledged the small sample size as a limitation that may reduce accuracy. Persistent patients shared more public clonotypes among themselves (around 2,700) than newly diagnosed patients did (more than 950). Because the primary lesion, thyroid tissue, could not be accessed, the study looked at peripheral blood alone. Only the TCR beta chain was sequenced and analyzed. TRBV28, TRBJ1-2 and TRBJ2-5 were preferentially used in persistent disease, while TRBV20-1 and TRBJ2-1 were favored in newly diagnosed disease. Compared with newly diagnosed patients, patients with persistent Graves' disease had lower TCR Shannon entropy and fewer highly expanded clones, which suggests clonal expansion.

The material was peripheral blood mononuclear cells (PBMCs), obtained at new diagnosis, from a patient treated with antithyroid drugs. This clonotype was sampled from a female donor with Graves disease. The rearranged chain carries TRBV5-1 and TRBJ1-6; TRBD1 is perhaps the D gene, given 6 matching bases. The CDR3 amino acid sequence is: CASSLQTGNSPLHF. The bases are TGCGCCAGCAGCTTGCAGACAGGCAATTCACCCCTCCACTTT.